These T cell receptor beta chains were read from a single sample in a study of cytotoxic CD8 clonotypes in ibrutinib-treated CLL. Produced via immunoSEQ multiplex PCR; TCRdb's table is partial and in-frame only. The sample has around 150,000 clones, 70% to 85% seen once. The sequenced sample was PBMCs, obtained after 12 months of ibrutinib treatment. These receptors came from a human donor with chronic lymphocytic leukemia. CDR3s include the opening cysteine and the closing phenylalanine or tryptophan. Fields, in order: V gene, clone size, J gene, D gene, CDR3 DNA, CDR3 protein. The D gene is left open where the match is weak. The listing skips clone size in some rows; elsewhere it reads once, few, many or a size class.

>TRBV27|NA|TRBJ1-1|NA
TGTGCCAGCAGTCCGCAGGACCTGCGGACAGCTTTCTTT
CASSPQDLRTAFF
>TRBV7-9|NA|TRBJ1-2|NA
TGTGCCAGCAGCTTAGCAGGGAAGATGATTGGCTACACCTTC
CASSLAGKMIGYTF
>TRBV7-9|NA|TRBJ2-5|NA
TGTGCCGGGAGCAGTCAAGAGACCCAGTACTTC
CAGSSQETQYF
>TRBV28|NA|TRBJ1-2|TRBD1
TGTGCCAGCAGTTCACCCGGGACAGGGAGGGGAAACTATGGCTACACCTTC
CASSSPGTGRGNYGYTF
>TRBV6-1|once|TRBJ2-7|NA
TGTGCCAACCTAGCCTCCTACGAGCAGTACTTC
CANLASYEQYF
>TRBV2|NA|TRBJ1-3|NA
TGTGCCAGCAGTGAAACTCACTCTGGAAACACCATATATTTT
CASSETHSGNTIYF
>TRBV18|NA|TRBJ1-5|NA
TGTGCCAGCTCCCGGACAGATGGGGGTTCTCAGCCCCAGCATTTT
CASSRTDGGSQPQHF
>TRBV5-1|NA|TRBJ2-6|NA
TGCGCCAGCAGCTTGGGAGGGGCCGAAGGGGCCAACGTCCTGACTTTC
CASSLGGAEGANVLTF
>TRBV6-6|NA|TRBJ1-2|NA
TGTGCCAGCAGTCGCGGGGAAGGTGGCTACACCTTC
CASSRGEGGYTF
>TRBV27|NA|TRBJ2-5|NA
TGTGCCAGCAGCTCCCGAATGGACCGGACCCAAGAGACCCAGTACTTC
CASSSRMDRTQETQYF
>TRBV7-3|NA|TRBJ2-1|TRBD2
TGTGCCAGCAGCTTATCCCTAGCGGGAGATGATGAGCAGTTCTTC
CASSLSLAGDDEQFF
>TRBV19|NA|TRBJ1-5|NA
TGTGCCACCTCTTTGGGGCAATATGGGCCCCAGCATTTT
CATSLGQYGPQHF
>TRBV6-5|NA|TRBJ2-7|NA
TGTGCCAGCAGTTACCGGGGGTACGAGCAGTACTTC
CASSYRGYEQYF
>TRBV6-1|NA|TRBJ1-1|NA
TGTGCCAGCAGTGACTGGGGGAACACTGAAGCTTTCTTT
CASSDWGNTEAFF
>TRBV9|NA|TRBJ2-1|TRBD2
TGTGCCAGCAGCGTAGCCAGCGGGAGCTTAAATGAGCAGTTCTTC
CASSVASGSLNEQFF
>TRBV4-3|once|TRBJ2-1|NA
TGCGCCAGCAGCCAATTGCCCGGGGCGGGAAATGAGCAGTTCTTC
CASSQLPGAGNEQFF
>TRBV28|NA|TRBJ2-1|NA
TGTGCCAGCAGTTTCCCCGGGACGGCCCACAATGAGCAGTTCTTC
CASSFPGTAHNEQFF
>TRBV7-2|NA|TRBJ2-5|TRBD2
TGTGCCAGCAGCTTCGGGGGGTCTCAAGAGACCCAGTACTTC
CASSFGGSQETQYF